This passage covers 14 T cell receptor beta chains from one sample sequenced in a study of shared clonotypes between healthy human individuals. Clones were read by immunoSEQ multiplex PCR, and TCRdb kept only the in-frame ones, dropping some. The sample holds 330,000 or so clones, around 67% seen once. Sequences were obtained from memory CD4+ T cells sorted from blood. Sample subset: CD45RA-negative fraction. These receptors originate from a man younger than 45 in good health.

V is TRBV5-1 and J is TRBJ1-1; D ambiguous. The V end lost 1 base, the J end lost 1 base, and 8 bases lay between the germline ends. The CDR3 is 14 residues long. In germline, CDR1 is SGHRS, CDR2 YFSETQ. The DNA of the CDR3 is TGCGCCAGCAGCTTGAATAGGGCGAACACTGAAGCTTTCTTT. It specifies CASSLNRANTEAFF.

The chain joins TRBV18 to TRBJ2-7, with D possibly TRBD2 on 6 matching bases. This CDR3 spans 17 amino acids. The V end lost 3 bases, the J end lost 3 bases, and 21 bases lay between the germline ends. Per germline, CDR1 KGHSH and CDR2 LQKENI. The CDR3 DNA reads as TGTGCCAGCTCACCGAGCCACGCGGGGCTATTGGGCTACGAGCAGTACTTC. Amino acid sequence: CASSPSHAGLLGYEQYF.

On this clone: With a much larger clone just one base away, this may be a read error. The J gene is TRBJ2-2, the V gene TRBV6-5, with a possible D match to TRBD2 (5 bases). This CDR3 comprises 14 residues. Germline values: CDR1 MNHEY, CDR2 SVGAGI. In DNA, the CDR3 is TGTGCCAGCAGTTACGCGCCGGGTGCCGGGAAGCTGTTTTTT. It codes for CASSYAPGAGKLFF.

To note about this clone: The same CDR3 also results from other DNA sequences found in this sample. V gene TRBV5-4 combines with J gene TRBJ2-7; TRBD1 aligns across 7 bases. The CDR3 sequence is 13 residues long. The junction had 2 bases not matched to a gene; V was cut back by 4 bases and J by 1 base. Germline loops: CDR1 SGHNT, CDR2 YYREEE (reference sequence). This CDR3 is CASSRQGSYEQYF. The CDR3 bases are TGTGCCAGCAGCCGACAGGGTTCCTACGAGCAGTACTTC.

The genes are TRBV5-5 and TRBJ2-1, with 7 positions matching TRBD2. The ends lost 0 bases at V and 1 base at J; junction bases unmatched: 1. Germline-derived CDR1 and CDR2 are SGHKS and YYEKEE (reference sequence). The CDR3 has 15 amino acids. Here the CDR3 reads CASSLGLASYNEQFF. The CDR3 DNA is TGTGCCAGCAGCTTGGGACTAGCTTCCTACAATGAGCAGTTCTTC.

This clone was counted a single time. The V call is TRBV28, the J call TRBJ1-5; D gene uncertain. The CDR3 runs to 14 residues. In germline, CDR1 is MDHEN, CDR2 SYDVKM. V lost 2 bases to trimming and J lost 4 bases, with 9 bases between them. The CDR3 here is CASSLEGLNQPQHF. CDR3 in DNA: TGTGCCAGCAGTTTAGAAGGGTTAAATCAGCCCCAGCATTTT.

The genes are TRBV9 and TRBJ1-6; 7 bases agree with TRBD1. The CDR3 sequence is 15 residues long. Germline V CDR1 and CDR2: SGDLS, YYNGEE. The trim removed 4 bases at V and 7 bases at J, leaving 8 bases unmatched. The CDR3 DNA is TGTGCCAGCAGCCCCCAGACAGGGTGGAATTCACCCCTCCACTTT. It is translated as CASSPQTGWNSPLHF.

The CDR3 is CASSPYRLAGGRGVNYEQYF. CDR3 in DNA: TGTGCCAGCAGCCCCTATAGGCTAGCGGGAGGCAGGGGGGTGAATTACGAGCAGTACTTC. V usage is TRBV7-8 and J usage is TRBJ2-7, with TRBD2 matching 11 bases. Germline CDR1 SGHVS, CDR2 FQNEAQ. The CDR3 sequence is 20 residues long. Unmatched junction bases numbered 22, after V lost 5 bases and J lost 4 bases.

V usage is TRBV2 and J usage is TRBJ1-3, with no clear D. This CDR3 spans 14 amino acids. Between the trimmed V and J ends, which lost 7 bases and 5 bases, there was a span of 15 bases. Germline CDR1 is SNHLY and CDR2 is FYNNEI. The CDR3 DNA is TGTGCCAGCAAGGCTCGGGAAAATAGAAACACCATATATTTT. It specifies CASKARENRNTIYF.

This rearrangement joins TRBV5-5 to TRBJ1-4; no clear D. Trimming left V 0 bases short and J 4 bases short, with 4 bases between. There are 13 residues in the CDR3. Germline values: CDR1 SGHKS, CDR2 YYEKEE (reference sequence). CDR3 nucleotide sequence: TGTGCCAGCAGCTTGGGCAGTAATGAAAAACTGTTTTTT. This codes for CASSLGSNEKLFF.

There are a few counts of this clone. The chain has TRBV10-2 and TRBJ1-5; weak D call: TRBD1 (5 bases). V lost 9 bases, J lost 2 bases, and 8 bases lay in between. The germline V gene has CDR1 WSHSY and CDR2 SAAADI. This CDR3 is built from 12 residues. The CDR3 protein is CASRDGNQPQHF. The CDR3 DNA reads as TGCGCCAGTCGGGACGGCAATCAGCCCCAGCATTTT.

In its sample, this clone was seen once. The chain recombines TRBV11-2 with TRBJ2-4, with 11 bases lining up with TRBD1. The CDR3 totals 16 residues. The germline V gene encodes CDR1 SGHAT and CDR2 FQNNGV. With 4 bases clipped from V and 3 bases from J, the junction kept 5 bases outside the gene matches. The CDR3 region is CASSSSGTGGKNIQYF. The CDR3 nucleotides are TGTGCCAGCAGCTCGTCCGGGACAGGGGGCAAAAACATTCAGTACTTC.

This rearrangement joins TRBV9 to TRBJ2-5; TRBD2 matches 13 bases. The germline V gene encodes CDR1 SGDLS and CDR2 YYNGEE. The CDR3 contains 15 residues. The trim removed 4 bases at V and 5 bases at J, leaving 5 bases unmatched. In nucleotides, the CDR3 is TGTGCCAGCAGCTTAGGACTAGCGGGAGTGGAGACCCAGTACTTC. Translated, it gives CASSLGLAGVETQYF.

The V gene is TRBV15, the J gene TRBJ1-2; D gene unclear. CDR3 length: 12 residues. The V gene lost 3 bases and the J gene lost 4 bases, with 6 bases spanning the gap. CDR1 is LNHNV and CDR2 is YYDKDF in the germline V gene (reference sequence). Here the CDR3 reads CATSSSGYGYTF. DNA of the CDR3: TGTGCCACCAGCAGTAGTGGCTATGGCTACACCTTC. Together with reference TRBV15 and TRBJ1-2, the CDR3 gives the full variable domain: DAMVIQNPRYQVTQFGKPVTLSCSQTLNHNVMYWYQQKSSQAPKLLFHYYDKDFNNEADTPDNFQSRRPNTSFCFLDIRSPGLGDTAMYLCATSSSGYGYTFGSGTRLTVV.